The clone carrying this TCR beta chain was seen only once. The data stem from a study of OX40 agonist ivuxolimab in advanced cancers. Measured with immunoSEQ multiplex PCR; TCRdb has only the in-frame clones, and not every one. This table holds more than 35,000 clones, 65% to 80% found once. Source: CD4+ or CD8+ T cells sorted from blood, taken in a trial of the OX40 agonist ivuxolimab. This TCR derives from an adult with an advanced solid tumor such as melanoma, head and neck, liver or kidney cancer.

The chain's CDR3 is CASSGTTGGSYNEQFF. The CDR3 nucleotides are TGCGCCAGCAGCGGAACTACAGGGGGCTCCTACAATGAGCAGTTCTTC. The chain employs TRBV5-1 and TRBJ2-1, with 8 bases aligning to TRBD1. The germline V gene encodes CDR1 SGHRS and CDR2 YFSETQ. The CDR3 has 16 amino acids. V shed 4 bases, J shed 0 bases, and the junction held 6 bases outside the gene matches.